This T cell receptor beta chain came from a study of cytomegalovirus exposure and HLA in healthy donors. Overall study findings and caveats: For presence/absence analyses, sequencing depth was assumed to be roughly uniform across donors.

There are 14 residues in the CDR3. The germline gives CDR1 SGHDN, CDR2 FVKESK. V lost 1 base and J 4 bases, leaving 10 bases between the germline ends. Both 60 Vbeta primers and 13 Jbeta primers went into the PCR. The protocol was immunoSEQ multiplex PCR, while the TCRdb copy is restricted to in-frame clones and leaves out a portion. The sample lists around 99,000 clones; less than 85% were seen once. For this clone: What it binds is not known.

The sequence was obtained from a man aged 18-30 years in good health and CMV-seronegative. The rearrangement joins TRBV14 to TRBJ1-2; TRBD1 is a possible D gene (5 bases). Material: PBMCs. The CDR3 DNA reads TGTGCCAGCAGCCAAGGCGGGACCCCCTATGGCTACACCTTC. It is translated as CASSQGGTPYGYTF.